In its sample, the clone carrying this T cell receptor beta chain is medium-sized. Investigators plated approximately 200,000 CFSE-labeled responder cells together with approximately 200,000 irradiated stimulator cells labeled with violet dye. V lost 0 bases to trimming and J lost 5 bases, with 15 bases between them. This CDR3 spans 16 amino acids. Germline V gives CDR1 SGDLS, CDR2 YYNGEE. Libraries were prepared by immunoSEQ multiplex PCR; TCRdb keeps only in-frame clonotypes and omits some of them. Of about 7,400 clones in the sample, around 30% are singletons; the top ten hold around 3.9%. The entry originates in a study of graft-versus-host responses after intestinal transplantation. Findings and limits, study-wide: GvH clones were identified in recipient marrow, with some first appearing in ileum or blood. Where graft-donor T cell macrochimerism was present, patients had high graft-versus-host to host-versus-graft clonal ratios in allografts.

The sample was alloreactive CD4+ T cells from a mixed lymphocyte reaction culture, taken before transplantation. Subset here: CFSE-low proliferating T cells sorted from roughly 6-day pre-transplant mixed lymphocyte reaction (GvH or HvG direction). The source of this sequence is a human patient who was an organ donor for intestinal transplantation. This sequence joins TRBV9 and TRBJ2-4; the D gene is possibly TRBD2 (6 bases). The CDR3 protein is CASSVDAGRTQNIQYF. In nucleotides, the CDR3 is TGTGCCAGCAGCGTAGATGCGGGACGGACTCAAAACATTCAGTACTTC.